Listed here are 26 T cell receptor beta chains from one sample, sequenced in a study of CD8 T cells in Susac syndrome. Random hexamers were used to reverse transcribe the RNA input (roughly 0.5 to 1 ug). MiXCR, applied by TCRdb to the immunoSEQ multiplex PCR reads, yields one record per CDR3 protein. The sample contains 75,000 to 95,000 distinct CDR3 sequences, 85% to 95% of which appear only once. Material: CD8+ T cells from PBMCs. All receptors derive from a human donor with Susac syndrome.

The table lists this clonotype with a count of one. This CDR3 reads CASSETGDTQYF. Here the CDR3 DNA reads TGTGCCAGCAGCGAAACCGGGGATACGCAGTATTTT. The chain joins TRBV14 to TRBJ2-3; D gene unclear. Trimming pared 5 bases from V and 6 bases from J, leaving 9 bases between. This CDR3 region has 12 residues. Germline CDR1 and CDR2: SGHDN and FVKESK.

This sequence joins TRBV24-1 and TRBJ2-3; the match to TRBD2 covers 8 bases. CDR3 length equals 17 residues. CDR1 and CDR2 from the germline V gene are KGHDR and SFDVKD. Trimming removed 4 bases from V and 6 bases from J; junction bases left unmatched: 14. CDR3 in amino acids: CATSDERQAGAGDTQYF. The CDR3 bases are TGTGCCACCAGTGACGAACGCCAAGCGGGAGCGGGGGATACGCAGTATTTT.

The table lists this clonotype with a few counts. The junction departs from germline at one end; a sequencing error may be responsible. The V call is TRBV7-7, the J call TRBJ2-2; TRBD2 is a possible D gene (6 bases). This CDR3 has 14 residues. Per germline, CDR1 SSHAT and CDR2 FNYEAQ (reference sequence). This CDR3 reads CASSSGTSAGELFF. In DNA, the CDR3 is TGTGCTAGCAGCTCCGGGACTTCTGCGGGGGAGCTGTTTTTT.

The DNA for the CDR3 is TGCAGTGCTAGTCCCGGGAGCGACTACAATGAGCAGTTCTTC. The encoded protein is CSASPGSDYNEQFF. The J gene is TRBJ2-1, the V gene TRBV20-1; D may be TRBD2 (6 bases). Trimming removed 3 bases from V and 3 bases from J, with 12 bases in between. The CDR3 length is 14 residues. The V gene's germline CDR1 is DFQATT and CDR2 SNEGSKA (reference sequence).

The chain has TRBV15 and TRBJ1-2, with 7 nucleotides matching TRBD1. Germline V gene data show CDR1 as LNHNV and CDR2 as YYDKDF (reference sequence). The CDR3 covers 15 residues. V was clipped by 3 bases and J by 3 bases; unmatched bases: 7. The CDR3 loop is CATSSRQGVYYGYTF. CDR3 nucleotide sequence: TGTGCCACCAGCAGCAGACAGGGAGTCTACTATGGCTACACCTTC.

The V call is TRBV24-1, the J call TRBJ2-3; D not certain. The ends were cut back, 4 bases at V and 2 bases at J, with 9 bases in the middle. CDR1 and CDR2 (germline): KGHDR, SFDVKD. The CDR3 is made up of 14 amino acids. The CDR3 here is CATSESITTDTQYF. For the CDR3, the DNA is TGTGCCACCAGTGAAAGTATTACCACAGATACGCAGTATTTT.

In DNA form, the CDR3 reads TGTGCCAGCAGTTACGGGACTTTCTCCTACGAGCAGTACTTC. This gives the protein CASSYGTFSYEQYF. This rearrangement joins TRBV12-3 or TRBV12-4 to TRBJ2-7, with D tentatively TRBD2 (6 bases). V lost 4 bases and J lost 0, with 10 bases in between. The CDR3 length is 14 residues.

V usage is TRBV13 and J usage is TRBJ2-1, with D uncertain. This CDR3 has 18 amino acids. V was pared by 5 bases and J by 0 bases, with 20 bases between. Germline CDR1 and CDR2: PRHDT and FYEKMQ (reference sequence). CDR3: CASSRSDIPTDSYNEQFF. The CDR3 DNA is TGTGCCAGCAGCCGTTCCGACATACCAACTGACTCCTACAATGAGCAGTTCTTC.

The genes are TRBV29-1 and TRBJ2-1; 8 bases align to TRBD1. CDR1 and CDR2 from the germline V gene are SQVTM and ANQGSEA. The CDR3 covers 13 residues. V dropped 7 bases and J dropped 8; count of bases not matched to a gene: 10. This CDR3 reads CSGNDRGFDEQFF. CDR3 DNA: TGCAGCGGAAACGACAGGGGCTTCGATGAGCAGTTCTTC.

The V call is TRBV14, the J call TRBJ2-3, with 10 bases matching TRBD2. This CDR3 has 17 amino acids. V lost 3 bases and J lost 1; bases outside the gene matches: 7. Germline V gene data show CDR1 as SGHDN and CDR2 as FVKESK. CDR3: CASSHIELAGRTDTQYF. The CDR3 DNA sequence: TGTGCCAGCAGCCACATAGAACTAGCGGGACGCACAGATACGCAGTATTTT.

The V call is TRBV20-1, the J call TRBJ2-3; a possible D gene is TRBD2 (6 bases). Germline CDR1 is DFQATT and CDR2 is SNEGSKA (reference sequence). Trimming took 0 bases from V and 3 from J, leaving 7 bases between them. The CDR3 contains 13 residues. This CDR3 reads CSAREEGTDTQYF. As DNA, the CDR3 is TGCAGTGCTAGAGAGGAGGGAACAGATACGCAGTATTTT.

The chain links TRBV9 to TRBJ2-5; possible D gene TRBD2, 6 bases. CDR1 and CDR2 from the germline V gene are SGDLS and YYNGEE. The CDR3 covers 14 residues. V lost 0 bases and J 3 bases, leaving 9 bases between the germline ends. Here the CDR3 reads CASSVDGREETQYF. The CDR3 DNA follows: TGTGCCAGCAGCGTAGACGGGAGAGAAGAGACCCAGTACTTC. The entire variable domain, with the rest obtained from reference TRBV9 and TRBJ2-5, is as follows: DSGVTQTPKHLITATGQRVTLRCSPRSGDLSVYWYQQSLDQGLQFLIQYYNGEERAKGNILERFSAQQFPDLHSELNLSSLELGDSALYFCASSVDGREETQYFGPGTRLLVL.

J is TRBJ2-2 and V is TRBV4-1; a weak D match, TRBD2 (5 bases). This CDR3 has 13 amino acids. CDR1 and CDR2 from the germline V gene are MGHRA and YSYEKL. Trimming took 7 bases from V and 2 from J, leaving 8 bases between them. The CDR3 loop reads CASMGRNTGELFF. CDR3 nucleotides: TGCGCCAGCATGGGGAGAAACACCGGGGAGCTGTTTTTT.

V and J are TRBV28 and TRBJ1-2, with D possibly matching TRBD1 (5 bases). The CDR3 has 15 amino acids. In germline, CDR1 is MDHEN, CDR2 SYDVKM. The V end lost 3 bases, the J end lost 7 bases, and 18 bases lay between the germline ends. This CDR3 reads CASSLLTGASGGYTF. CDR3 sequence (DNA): TGTGCCAGCAGTTTGCTTACCGGGGCCTCGGGTGGCTACACCTTC.

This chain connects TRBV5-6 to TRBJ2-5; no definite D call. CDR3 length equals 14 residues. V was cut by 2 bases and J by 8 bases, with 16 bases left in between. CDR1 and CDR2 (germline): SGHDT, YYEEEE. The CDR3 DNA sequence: TGTGCCAGCAGCTTTGGGCAGAGTAAGAGAACCCAGTACTTC. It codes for CASSFGQSKRTQYF. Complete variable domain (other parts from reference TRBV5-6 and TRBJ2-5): DAGVTQSPTHLIKTRGQQVTLRCSPKSGHDTVSWYQQALGQGPQFIFQYYEEEERQRGNFPDRFSGHQFPNYSSELNVNALLLGDSALYLCASSFGQSKRTQYFGPGTRLLVL.

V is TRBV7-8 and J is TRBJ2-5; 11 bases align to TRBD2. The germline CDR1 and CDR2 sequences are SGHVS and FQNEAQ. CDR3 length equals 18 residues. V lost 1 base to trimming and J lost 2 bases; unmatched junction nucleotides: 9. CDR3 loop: CASSLGGGLAGLQETQYF. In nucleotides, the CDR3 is TGTGCCAGCAGCTTAGGGGGCGGACTAGCGGGTTTACAAGAGACCCAGTACTTC.

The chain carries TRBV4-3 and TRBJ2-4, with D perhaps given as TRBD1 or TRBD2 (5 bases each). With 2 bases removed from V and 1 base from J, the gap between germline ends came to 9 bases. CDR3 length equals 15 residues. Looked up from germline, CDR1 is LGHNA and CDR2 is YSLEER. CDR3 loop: CASSQRGGAKNIQYF. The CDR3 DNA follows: TGCGCCAGCAGCCAACGGGGCGGTGCCAAAAACATTCAGTACTTC.

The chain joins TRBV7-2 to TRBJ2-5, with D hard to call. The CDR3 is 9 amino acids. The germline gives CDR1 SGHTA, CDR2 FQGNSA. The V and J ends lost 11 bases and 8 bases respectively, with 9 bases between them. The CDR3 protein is CARGRTQYF. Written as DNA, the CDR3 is TGTGCCCGCGGCCGAACCCAGTACTTC.

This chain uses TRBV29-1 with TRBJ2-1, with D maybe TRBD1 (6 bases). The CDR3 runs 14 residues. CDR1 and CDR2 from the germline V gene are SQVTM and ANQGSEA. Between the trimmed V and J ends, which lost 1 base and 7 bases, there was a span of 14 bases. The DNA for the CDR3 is TGCAGCGTTGAAGGGGGGCTGTCTGGGAATGAGCAGTTCTTC. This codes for CSVEGGLSGNEQFF.

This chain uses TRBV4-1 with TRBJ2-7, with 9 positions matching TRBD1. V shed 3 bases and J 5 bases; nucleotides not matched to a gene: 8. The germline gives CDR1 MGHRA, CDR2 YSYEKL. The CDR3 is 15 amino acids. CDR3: CASSHPTGGVDEQYF. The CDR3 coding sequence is TGCGCCAGCAGCCACCCGACAGGGGGGGTCGACGAGCAGTACTTC.

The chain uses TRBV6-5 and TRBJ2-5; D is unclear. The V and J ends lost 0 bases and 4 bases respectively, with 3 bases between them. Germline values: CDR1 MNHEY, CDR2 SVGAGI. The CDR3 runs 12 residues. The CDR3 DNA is TGTGCCAGCAGTTACTCGAGAGAGACCCAGTACTTC. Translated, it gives CASSYSRETQYF.

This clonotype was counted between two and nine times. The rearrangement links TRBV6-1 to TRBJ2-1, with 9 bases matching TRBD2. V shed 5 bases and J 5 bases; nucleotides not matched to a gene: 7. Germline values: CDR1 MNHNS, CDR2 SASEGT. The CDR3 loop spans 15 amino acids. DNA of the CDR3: TGTGCCAGCAGTCGTTTAGCGGGAGATAACAATGAGCAGTTCTTC. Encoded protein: CASSRLAGDNNEQFF.

The CDR3, as DNA: TGCAGTGCTATGGTTCCGGACGGACAAGAGACCCAGTACTTC. Encoded protein: CSAMVPDGQETQYF. V is TRBV20-1 and J is TRBJ2-5; no clear D. V lost 4 bases and J 2 bases, leaving 14 bases between the germline ends. Looked up from germline, CDR1 is DFQATT and CDR2 is SNEGSKA (reference sequence). The CDR3 has 14 amino acids.

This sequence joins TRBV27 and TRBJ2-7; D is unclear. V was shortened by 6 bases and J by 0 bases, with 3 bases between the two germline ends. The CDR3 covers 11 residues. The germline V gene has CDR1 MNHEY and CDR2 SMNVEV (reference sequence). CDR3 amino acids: CASRHSYEQYF. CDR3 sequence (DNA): TGTGCCAGCAGACACTCCTACGAGCAGTACTTC.

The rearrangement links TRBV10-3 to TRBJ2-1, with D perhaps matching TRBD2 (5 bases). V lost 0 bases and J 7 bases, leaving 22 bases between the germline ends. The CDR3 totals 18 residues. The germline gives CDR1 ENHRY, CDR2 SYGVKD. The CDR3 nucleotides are TGTGCCATCAGTGAGTCCCCTGCGACTACCTTTCCCGGTAATGAGCAGTTCTTC. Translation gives CAISESPATTFPGNEQFF.

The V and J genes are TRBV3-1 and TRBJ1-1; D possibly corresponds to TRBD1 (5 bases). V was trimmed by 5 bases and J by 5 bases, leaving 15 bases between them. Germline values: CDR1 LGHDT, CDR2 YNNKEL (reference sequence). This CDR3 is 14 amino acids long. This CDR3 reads CASSEQGESTEAFF. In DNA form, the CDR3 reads TGTGCCAGCAGCGAGCAAGGGGAGAGTACTGAAGCTTTCTTT.